This T cell receptor (beta chain) was observed in a study of cytomegalovirus exposure and HLA in healthy donors. The V and J ends lost 4 bases and 1 base, in that order; junction bases with no gene match: 7. Germline-derived CDR1 and CDR2 are KGHSH and LQKENI. The CDR3 has 17 amino acids. The PCR employed 60 Vbeta primers together with 13 Jbeta primers. The data were produced by immunoSEQ multiplex PCR, yet TCRdb's version contains in-frame clones alone and is incomplete. The sample includes about 180,000 clones, about four fifths of them seen just once. The chain has TRBV18 and TRBJ2-3, with 11 bases matching TRBD2. The source is a woman under 40 in good health and CMV-seronegative. The specimen was PBMCs. For the CDR3, the DNA is TGTGCCAGCTCACTTTTAGCGGGGGGGCCGGGCACAGATACGCAGTATTTT. Its translation is CASSLLAGGPGTDTQYF.